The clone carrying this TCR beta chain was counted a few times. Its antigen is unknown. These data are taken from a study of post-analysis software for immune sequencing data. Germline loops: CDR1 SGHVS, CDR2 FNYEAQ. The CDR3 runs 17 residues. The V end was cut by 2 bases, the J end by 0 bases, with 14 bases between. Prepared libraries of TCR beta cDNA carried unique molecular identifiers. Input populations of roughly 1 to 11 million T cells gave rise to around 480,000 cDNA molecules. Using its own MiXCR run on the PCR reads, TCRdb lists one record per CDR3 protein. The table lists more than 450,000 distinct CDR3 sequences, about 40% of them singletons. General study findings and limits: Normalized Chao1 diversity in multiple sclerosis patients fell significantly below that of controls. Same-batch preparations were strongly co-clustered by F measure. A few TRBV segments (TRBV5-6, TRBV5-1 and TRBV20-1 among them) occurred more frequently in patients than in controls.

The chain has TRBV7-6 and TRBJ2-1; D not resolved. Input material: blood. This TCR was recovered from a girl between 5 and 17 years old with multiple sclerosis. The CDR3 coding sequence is TGTGCCAGCAGCTTAAGGGCCCCCCGAAGCTCCTACAATGAGCAGTTCTTC. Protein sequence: CASSLRAPRSSYNEQFF.